The next 25 T cell receptor beta chains were all read from a single sample in a study of somatic mutations in cytotoxic T cells in rheumatoid arthritis. Clones were read by immunoSEQ multiplex PCR, and TCRdb kept only the in-frame ones, dropping some. The data contain roughly 15,000 clones, around four fifths of them singletons. The sequencing sample was made of CD8+ T cells sorted from blood. The origin of the receptors is an adult with rheumatoid arthritis.

This clone was detected a few times. The V call is TRBV25-1, the J call TRBJ2-3; 15 nucleotides align to TRBD2. V was clipped by 1 base and J by 3 bases; unmatched bases: 2. The V gene's germline CDR1 is MGHDK and CDR2 SYGVNS. The CDR3 has 17 residues. CDR3 residues: CASSESGTSGRTDTQYF. The DNA of the CDR3 is TGTGCCAGCAGTGAATCCGGGACTAGCGGGAGGACAGATACGCAGTATTTT.

The chain is built from TRBV11-2 and TRBJ2-1; weak D call: TRBD2 (5 bases). Germline V gives CDR1 SGHAT, CDR2 FQNNGV. The CDR3 has 14 amino acids. Deletions cut 6 bases from V and 0 bases from J, with 9 bases between. The CDR3 spells CASSKTSSYNEQFF. The CDR3 DNA sequence: TGTGCCAGCAGTAAAACTAGCTCCTACAATGAGCAGTTCTTC.

The V and J genes are TRBV4-1 and TRBJ1-3; a possible D gene is TRBD1 (6 bases). The CDR3 is 17 amino acids. From germline, CDR1 is MGHRA and CDR2 YSYEKL. V lost 1 base to trimming and J lost 0 bases, with 13 bases between them. The chain's CDR3 is CASSQVGGTFSGNTIYF. The CDR3 nucleotides read TGCGCCAGCAGCCAAGTAGGGGGTACCTTCTCTGGAAACACCATATATTTT.

The chain employs TRBV19 and TRBJ1-2; D unclear. With 0 bases removed from V and 3 bases from J, the gap between germline ends came to 11 bases. In germline, CDR1 is LNHDA, CDR2 SQIVND (reference sequence). The CDR3 consists of 15 residues. The CDR3 DNA sequence: TGTGCCAGTAGTATAGAGTTCTTAAGCCACTATGGCTACACCTTC. Encoded protein: CASSIEFLSHYGYTF.

The chain recombines TRBV6-1 with TRBJ2-2; 8 bases line up with TRBD1. The CDR3 sequence is 15 residues long. The germline V gene has CDR1 MNHNS and CDR2 SASEGT. V gave up 2 bases and J gave up 3 bases; unmatched junction bases: 2. The CDR3: CASSEPGGDTGELFF. CDR3 in DNA: TGTGCCAGCAGTGAACCAGGGGGCGACACCGGGGAGCTGTTTTTT.

This rearrangement joins TRBV11-2 to TRBJ1-5; no definite D call. V was trimmed by 0 bases and J by 8 bases, leaving 11 bases between them. Germline CDR1 reads SGHAT; CDR2 reads FQNNGV. The length of the CDR3 is 14 residues. Here the CDR3 reads CASSLDLGTEPQHF. In DNA form, the CDR3 reads TGTGCCAGCAGCTTAGATTTAGGAACGGAGCCCCAGCATTTT.

The CDR3: CASSVDRRSSYEQYF. The CDR3 nucleotides read TGTGCCAGCAGCGTGGACAGGCGGAGCTCCTACGAGCAGTACTTC. V usage is TRBV9 and J usage is TRBJ2-7; 7 positions match TRBD1. From germline, CDR1 is SGDLS and CDR2 YYNGEE. V trimming: 2 bases; J trimming: 0 bases; junction bases outside the gene matches: 5. This CDR3 has 15 amino acids. Together with reference TRBV9 and TRBJ2-7, the CDR3 gives the full variable domain: DSGVTQTPKHLITATGQRVTLRCSPRSGDLSVYWYQQSLDQGLQFLIQYYNGEERAKGNILERFSAQQFPDLHSELNLSSLELGDSALYFCASSVDRRSSYEQYFGPGTRLTVT.

The CDR3 protein is CASSLPGNTEAFF. The CDR3 DNA reads as TGTGCCAGCAGCCTCCCAGGGAACACTGAAGCTTTCTTT. The rearrangement links TRBV6-5 to TRBJ1-1; D remains unclear. The V end was cut by 6 bases, the J end by 1 base, with 9 bases between. Germline CDR1 and CDR2: MNHEY and SVGAGI. The CDR3 length is 13 residues.

In regard to this clone: One end of the junction does not line up with germline, which may come from a read error. This sequence joins TRBV19 and TRBJ2-7; TRBD2 agrees at 8 bases. The germline CDR1 and CDR2 sequences are LNHDA and SQIVND (reference sequence). CDR3 length: 15 amino acids. CDR3 protein: CASSMGGRSYYGQYF. The CDR3 bases are TGTGCCAGTAGTATGGGCGGGAGGAGCTACTACGGGCAGTACTTC.

J is TRBJ1-2 and V is TRBV6-4, with 8 bases identical to TRBD1. The CDR3 is made up of 13 amino acids. V shed 4 bases and J 4 bases; nucleotides not matched to a gene: 2. The V gene's germline CDR1 is MRHNA and CDR2 SNTAGT. CDR3 amino acids: CASSAGGGYGYTF. DNA for the CDR3: TGTGCCAGCAGTGCAGGGGGCGGCTATGGCTACACCTTC.

This clone turned up a few times. The CDR3, as DNA: TGTGCCAGCAGTTACTCGACCGGCAGCAATCAGCCCCAGCATTTT. This translates into CASSYSTGSNQPQHF. This rearrangement joins TRBV6-5 to TRBJ1-5, with D unresolved. There are 15 residues in the CDR3. The germline V and J ends were trimmed by 0 bases and 1 base, with 7 bases remaining between them. The V gene's germline CDR1 is MNHEY and CDR2 SVGAGI.

V and J are TRBV5-1 and TRBJ2-7; D call uncertain. From germline, CDR1 is SGHRS and CDR2 YFSETQ. The CDR3 covers 13 residues. V dropped 2 bases and J dropped 6 bases, with 12 bases sitting between them. CDR3 bases: TGCGCCAGCAGCTTTTCCGTGGCCGGCGAGCAGTACTTC. It is translated as CASSFSVAGEQYF.

The rearrangement joins TRBV20-1 to TRBJ2-7, with D uncertain. This CDR3 spans 11 amino acids. V shed 3 bases and J shed 4 bases, with 7 bases lying between them. CDR1 and CDR2 (germline): DFQATT, SNEGSKA (reference sequence). CDR3 protein: CSASDFYEQYF. In DNA form, the CDR3 reads TGCAGTGCTAGTGACTTTTACGAGCAGTACTTC.

V is TRBV7-9 and J is TRBJ1-3; tentative D call: TRBD1 (5 bases). Between the trimmed V and J ends, which lost 6 bases and 2 bases, there was a span of 11 bases. The germline CDR1 and CDR2 sequences are SEHNR and FQNEAQ (reference sequence). The CDR3 runs to 14 residues. In DNA form, the CDR3 reads TGTGCCAGCAGAAACGGGGCGGCTGGAAACACCATATATTTT. Translating gives CASRNGAAGNTIYF. Based on the CDR3 plus reference TRBV7-9 and TRBJ1-3, the full variable domain is DTGVSQNPRHKITKRGQNVTFRCDPISEHNRLYWYRQTLGQGPEFLTYFQNEAQLEKSRLLSDRFSAERPKGSFSTLEIQRTEQGDSAMYLCASRNGAAGNTIYFGEGSWLTVV.

The chain has TRBV19 and TRBJ2-7; TRBD1 aligns across 10 bases. Germline-derived CDR1 and CDR2 are LNHDA and SQIVND (reference sequence). The length of the CDR3 is 14 residues. After removal of 7 bases from V and 2 bases from J, the junction contained 5 bases not matched to a gene. The CDR3 sequence is CASTPGTGAYEQYF. DNA for the CDR3: TGTGCCAGTACCCCGGGGACAGGGGCCTACGAGCAGTACTTC.

V gene TRBV25-1 combines with J gene TRBJ2-3, with D unresolved. V gave up 5 bases and J gave up 1 base, with 16 bases separating them. CDR3 length: 16 amino acids. Germline assignment: CDR1 MGHDK and CDR2 SYGVNS. The CDR3 DNA sequence: TGTGCCAGCAGTTCCTCGGCCAAGGACGGCACAGATACGCAGTATTTT. Protein sequence: CASSSSAKDGTDTQYF.

The sample holds a few counts of this clone. This chain uses TRBV29-1 with TRBJ1-1; perhaps TRBD1 as D (6 bases). CDR1 and CDR2 (germline): SQVTM, ANQGSEA. There are 12 residues in the CDR3. V was pared by 8 bases and J by 7 bases, with 17 bases between. The CDR3 here is CSMRGGSHEAFF. As DNA, the CDR3 is TGCAGCATGAGGGGGGGGAGTCATGAAGCTTTCTTT.

The V gene is TRBV11-3, the J gene TRBJ2-1; TRBD2 matches at 10 bases. This CDR3 contains 16 residues. J was trimmed by 5 bases and V by 5 bases; bases with no gene match: 9. Germline V gene sequence: CDR1 SGHNT, CDR2 YENEEA. CDR3 coding DNA: TGTGCCAGCAGCCGCCGGACTAGCGGTTTTCACAATGAGCAGTTCTTC. Translating gives CASSRRTSGFHNEQFF.

For this clone: Other DNA sequences of this sample code for an identical CDR3. The V call is TRBV10-3, the J call TRBJ1-5; D unresolved. The CDR3 contains 12 residues. The ends were cut back, 0 bases at V and 6 bases at J, with 3 bases in the middle. Germline V gene sequence: CDR1 ENHRY, CDR2 SYGVKD. CDR3 coding DNA: TGTGCCATCAGTGAGTCGAGTCAGCCCCAGCATTTT. It translates to CAISESSQPQHF.

This clone was found once. The chain couples TRBV2 to TRBJ1-2, with unresolved D. Deletions cut 2 bases from V and 6 bases from J, with 22 bases between. Germline-derived CDR1 and CDR2 are SNHLY and FYNNEI. The length of the CDR3 is 17 residues. Here the CDR3 reads CASSENNNWQELDGYTF. CDR3 DNA: TGTGCCAGCAGTGAAAATAACAATTGGCAGGAGTTGGATGGCTACACCTTC.

This chain uses TRBV29-1 with TRBJ2-3, with D perhaps TRBD2 (6 bases). V was clipped by 1 base and J by 3 bases, with 17 bases between them. Per germline, CDR1 SQVTM and CDR2 ANQGSEA. This CDR3 contains 16 residues. The CDR3 coding sequence is TGCAGCGTTGAAGGGACTATAGGACCCAAAACAGATACGCAGTATTTT. Translated: CSVEGTIGPKTDTQYF.

Only a few counts were recorded for this clone. The DNA for the CDR3 is TGTGCCAGCAGCTCGCCCCTCGGGACAGGGGGTTCACCCCTCCACTTT. It encodes CASSSPLGTGGSPLHF. J is TRBJ1-6 and V is TRBV7-9, with TRBD1 identical over 11 bases. Germline CDR1 is SEHNR and CDR2 is FQNEAQ (reference sequence). V trimming: 4 bases; J trimming: 9 bases; junction bases outside the gene matches: 8. The CDR3 has 16 residues. Full variable domain (rest looked up from reference TRBV7-9 and TRBJ1-6): DTGVSQNPRHKITKRGQNVTFRCDPISEHNRLYWYRQTLGQGPEFLTYFQNEAQLEKSRLLSDRFSAERPKGSFSTLEIQRTEQGDSAMYLCASSSPLGTGGSPLHFGNGTRLTVT.

This clone was observed a handful of times. The chain employs TRBV19 and TRBJ1-1; D perhaps matches TRBD1 (5 bases). The V end lost 7 bases, the J end lost 1 base, and 16 bases lay between the germline ends. The CDR3 sequence is 15 residues long. Germline CDR1 LNHDA, CDR2 SQIVND (reference sequence). CDR3 DNA sequence: TGTGCCAGTAAGGGGTTGGTAGACGGGAACACTGAAGCTTTCTTT. This sequence encodes CASKGLVDGNTEAFF.

V and J are TRBV19 and TRBJ1-5, with 11 nucleotides matching TRBD1. The CDR3 has 17 residues. CDR1 and CDR2 (germline): LNHDA, SQIVND (reference sequence). The trim removed 7 bases at V and 0 bases at J, leaving 8 bases unmatched. The DNA of the CDR3 is TGTGCCAGTACACCGGGACAGGGGGGTTATAGCAATCAGCCCCAGCATTTT. Protein sequence: CASTPGQGGYSNQPQHF. Full variable domain (missing parts from reference TRBV19 and TRBJ1-5): DGGITQSPKYLFRKEGQNVTLSCEQNLNHDAMYWYRQDPGQGLRLIYYSQIVNDFQKGDIAEGYSVSREKKESFPLTVTSAQKNPTAFYLCASTPGQGGYSNQPQHFGDGTRLSIL.

The genes are TRBV27 and TRBJ2-7, with 9 bases matching TRBD1. Per the germline V gene, CDR1 is MNHEY and CDR2 is SMNVEV (reference sequence). After removal of 3 bases from V and 0 bases from J, the junction contained 3 bases not matched to a gene. This CDR3 region has 15 residues. In DNA, the CDR3 is TGTGCCAGCAGTTTTACAGGGGGCCTCTCCTACGAGCAGTACTTC. Translated: CASSFTGGLSYEQYF.